The rows below give T cell receptor beta chains drawn from one sample of a study of blood T cell repertoires in COVID-19. The method was immunoSEQ multiplex PCR; TCRdb's version includes in-frame clones alone and lacks a portion of them. The sample shows some 54,000 clones, around 83% of them seen only once. Sequenced input: peripheral blood. These receptors all stem from a woman aged 60 to 75 with acute or convalescent COVID-19. Each CDR3 is given with its conserved first and last residue. D genes are given only for firm matches. Rows give clone size only sometimes, using once, few, many, or a class for an expanded clone.

CDR3 protein	CDR3 DNA	V gene	CDR3 length	clone size	J gene	D gene
CAISESARGTEAFF	TGTGCCATCAGTGAGTCTGCCAGGGGCACTGAAGCTTTCTTT	TRBV10-3	14	.	TRBJ1-1	.
CASSQLTGGAPLHF	TGCGCCAGCAGCCAGCTTACAGGGGGAGCACCCCTCCACTTT	TRBV4-1	14	.	TRBJ1-6	TRBD1
CASSANRPPDTQYF	TGTGCCAGCAGCGCAAACAGGCCGCCGGATACGCAGTATTTT	TRBV7-2	14	.	TRBJ2-3	.
CASSDLAGDGTGELFF	TGTGCCAGCAGTGACCTAGCGGGAGATGGCACCGGGGAGCTGTTTTTT	TRBV6-4	16	few	TRBJ2-2	TRBD2
CAWSKQGATQYF	TGTGCCTGGAGTAAACAGGGGGCGACCCAGTACTTC	TRBV30	12	.	TRBJ2-5	TRBD1
CASRPLTVSSNYGYTF	TGTGCCAGCAGACCGTTGACAGTCTCCTCGAACTATGGCTACACCTTC	TRBV28	16	.	TRBJ1-2	.
CASSYGRTSGNEQFF	TGTGCCAGCAGTTACGGAAGGACTAGCGGCAATGAGCAGTTCTTC	TRBV6-5	15	.	TRBJ2-1	TRBD2
CAWSPSGRLTYEQYF	TGTGCCTGGAGCCCAAGCGGGAGGCTAACCTACGAGCAGTACTTC	TRBV30	15	.	TRBJ2-7	TRBD2
CASSKAGTGGMNTEAFF	TGTGCCAGCAGCAAAGCCGGGACAGGGGGCATGAACACTGAAGCTTTCTTT	TRBV21-1	17	.	TRBJ1-1	.
CASSPGQNNSPLHF	TGTGCCAGCAGCCCAGGACAGAATAATTCACCCCTCCACTTT	TRBV7-9	14	once	TRBJ1-6	.
CASSQSGAGALSHEQFF	TGCGCCAGCAGCCAGTCAGGCGCGGGAGCCTTGAGCCATGAGCAGTTCTTC	TRBV5-1	17	.	TRBJ2-1	TRBD2
CSVNPAALNTEAFF	TGCAGCGTTAACCCGGCGGCCTTGAACACTGAAGCTTTCTTT	TRBV29-1	14	once	TRBJ1-1	.
CASGTSGRASSYEQYF	TGTGCCTCGGGGACTAGCGGGAGGGCCAGCTCCTACGAGCAGTACTTC	TRBV10-3	16	.	TRBJ2-7	TRBD2
CASTDPQNYGYTF	TGCGCCAGCACCGACCCACAGAACTATGGCTACACCTTC	TRBV10-2	13	.	TRBJ1-2	.
CASSPNPGLGAGELFF	TGTGCCAGCAGCCCGAACCCGGGACTAGGGGCCGGGGAGCTGTTTTTT	TRBV3-1/TRBV3-2	16	.	TRBJ2-2	TRBD2
CASSHNAAANEKLFF	TGTGCCAGCAGCCATAATGCCGCAGCTAATGAAAAACTGTTTTTT	TRBV3-1/TRBV3-2	15	.	TRBJ1-4	.
CASSDLAGGPGNEQFF	TGTGCCAGCAGTGACTTAGCGGGGGGCCCCGGAAATGAGCAGTTCTTC	TRBV6-4	16	.	TRBJ2-1	TRBD2
CSLDRGFNEQFF	TGCAGCCTAGACAGGGGATTCAATGAGCAGTTCTTC	TRBV29-1	12	.	TRBJ2-1	TRBD1
CASSPAGGSTGELFF	TGTGCCAGCAGCCCTGCAGGGGGTAGCACCGGGGAGCTGTTTTTT	TRBV7-9	15	.	TRBJ2-2	TRBD1
CASSLNGGVADTQYF	TGTGCCAGCAGCTTAAATGGAGGAGTTGCAGATACGCAGTATTTT	TRBV7-2	15	.	TRBJ2-3	.
CATSDGRLGNTEAFF	TGTGCCACCAGTGATGGGAGACTAGGGAACACTGAAGCTTTCTTT	TRBV24-1	15	.	TRBJ1-1	.
CASSFYLASGETYYEQYF	TGTGCCAGCAGCTTTTACCTAGCTAGCGGGGAGACGTACTACGAGCAGTACTTC	TRBV7-2	18	.	TRBJ2-7	TRBD2
CASSYSGETYNEQFF	TGTGCCAGCAGTTACTCAGGGGAAACCTACAATGAGCAGTTCTTC	TRBV6-2/TRBV6-3	15	.	TRBJ2-1	.
CATSRDLETGFSYEQYF	TGTGCCACCAGCAGAGATCTGGAGACAGGGTTCTCCTACGAGCAGTACTTC	TRBV15	17	once	TRBJ2-7	TRBD1
CASRADWSGNTIYF	TGTGCCAGCAGGGCCGATTGGTCTGGAAACACCATATATTTT	TRBV2	14	.	TRBJ1-3	.
CSVEKAGAIDRTRTYEQYF	TGCAGCGTTGAAAAAGCGGGGGCTATAGACAGGACGAGGACCTACGAGCAGTACTTC	TRBV29-1	19	.	TRBJ2-7	TRBD2
CASSLGATGLSGNTIYF	TGTGCCAGCAGCTTAGGAGCGACAGGGCTTTCTGGAAACACCATATATTTT	TRBV5-5	17	.	TRBJ1-3	TRBD1
CASKSGARNTEAFF	TGTGCCAGCAAGTCAGGGGCCAGGAACACTGAAGCTTTCTTT	TRBV2	14	.	TRBJ1-1	.
CASSQSRGRGQWRSQFRGYTF	TGCGCCAGCAGTCAATCTCGGGGCAGGGGGCAGTGGAGGTCCCAATTTCGTGGCTACACCTTC	TRBV23-1	21	.	TRBJ1-2	TRBD1
CASFIAGGGETQYF	TGTGCCAGCTTTATAGCGGGGGGAGGAGAGACCCAGTACTTC	TRBV7-9	14	.	TRBJ2-5	TRBD2